This passage covers 20 T cell receptor beta chains from one sample sequenced in a study of T cell repertoires in cytomegalovirus infection. The antigens these receptors bind are not known. TCRdb re-called the reads through MiXCR, storing one row per CDR3 protein. The table includes under 200,000 distinct CDR3 sequences, approximately 21% detected once. The source was CD8+ T cells from cultured PBMCs, collected from culture after CMV antigen stimulation. These receptors were obtained from a human donor in good health (CMV status not recorded). Some clones in this sample may be carry-over from other donors' samples.

The V call is TRBV20-1, the J call TRBJ2-7; TRBD1 matches 7 bases. The CDR3 totals 16 residues. Germline lookup yields CDR1 DFQATT and CDR2 SNEGSKA (reference sequence). Unmatched junction bases numbered 14, after V lost 2 bases and J lost 4 bases. CDR3 amino acids: CSARSQATGRKYEQYF. CDR3 in DNA: TGCAGTGCTAGAAGCCAGGCGACAGGGAGAAAGTACGAGCAGTACTTC.

CDR3 loop: CASSKGRGEYEQYF. CDR3 bases: TGTGCCAGTAGTAAAGGCAGGGGGGAATACGAGCAGTACTTC. The chain employs TRBV19 and TRBJ2-7; the D gene is possibly TRBD1 (7 bases). The germline gives CDR1 LNHDA, CDR2 SQIVND (reference sequence). The CDR3 totals 14 residues. Trimming stripped 4 bases from V and 4 bases from J, with 14 bases between.

The J gene is TRBJ2-7, the V gene TRBV28; the D gene is possibly TRBD1 (6 bases). This CDR3 has 14 residues. Trimming left V 6 bases short and J 2 bases short, with 14 bases between. In germline, CDR1 is MDHEN, CDR2 SYDVKM. This CDR3 is CASRSGQGTYEQYF. As DNA, the CDR3 is TGTGCCAGCAGATCCGGGCAGGGGACCTACGAGCAGTACTTC.

This clonotype was counted between two and nine times. The rearrangement uses TRBV6-1 and TRBJ2-3; no definite D call. Trimming stripped 0 bases from V and 0 bases from J, with 10 bases between. Germline CDR1 reads MNHNS; CDR2 reads SASEGT. The CDR3 is 16 residues long. The CDR3 DNA sequence: TGTGCCAGCAGTGAAGCAAAAGGCCTCAGCACAGATACGCAGTATTTT. Its protein is CASSEAKGLSTDTQYF.

This clonotype was found a few times. The chain joins TRBV12-3 or TRBV12-4 to TRBJ2-5; tentatively, D is TRBD2 (6 bases). V lost 2 bases, J lost 2 bases, and 9 bases lay in between. CDR3 length equals 14 residues. The CDR3 protein is CASSLWGEQETQYF. The CDR3 nucleotides are TGTGCCAGCAGTTTATGGGGGGAACAAGAGACCCAGTACTTC.

This clonotype occurred a few times. This rearrangement joins TRBV27 to TRBJ2-1, with TRBD1 matching 7 bases. The germline gives CDR1 MNHEY, CDR2 SMNVEV (reference sequence). The CDR3 covers 15 residues. Trimming removed 7 bases from V and 2 bases from J; junction bases left unmatched: 8. DNA for the CDR3: TGTGCCAGCACTCTGACAGGGAGCACCTACAATGAGCAGTTCTTC. This translates into CASTLTGSTYNEQFF.

This clonotype occurred a few times. The chain has TRBV7-2 and TRBJ2-1; D gene unclear. CDR1 SGHTA and CDR2 FQGNSA come from the germline V gene. The CDR3 is made up of 16 amino acids. The V and J ends lost 0 bases and 0 bases respectively, with 9 bases between them. CDR3 sequence (DNA): TGTGCCAGCAGCTTAGCGCAGGTGGGCTCCTACAATGAGCAGTTCTTC. It specifies CASSLAQVGSYNEQFF.

In its sample, this clonotype was seen a few times. The V gene is TRBV7-2, the J gene TRBJ2-2; D is unresolved. The CDR3 spans 12 residues. Trimming pared 5 bases from V and 4 bases from J, leaving 5 bases between. Germline-derived CDR1 and CDR2 are SGHTA and FQGNSA. The CDR3 reads CASSPPTGELFF. The CDR3, as DNA: TGTGCCAGCAGCCCCCCCACCGGGGAGCTGTTTTTT.

There are a few counts of this clonotype. The chain recombines TRBV28 with TRBJ2-2; 7 bases agree with TRBD1. The CDR3 extends over 13 amino acids. J was trimmed by 8 bases and V by 5 bases; bases with no gene match: 5. In germline, CDR1 is MDHEN, CDR2 SYDVKM. The CDR3 loop reads CASSPTGAGELFF. DNA of the CDR3: TGTGCCAGCAGTCCTACAGGGGCAGGGGAGCTGTTTTTT.

This clonotype was detected many times. The V and J genes are TRBV7-2 and TRBJ2-5; D possibly matches TRBD1 or TRBD2 (5 bases each). CDR3 size: 14 residues. CDR1 and CDR2 (germline): SGHTA, FQGNSA. V was pared by 1 base and J by 4 bases, with 10 bases between. CDR3 in amino acids: CASSLGGWGETQYF. The CDR3 coding sequence is TGTGCCAGCAGCTTAGGGGGGTGGGGAGAGACCCAGTACTTC.

The V call is TRBV7-6, the J call TRBJ2-1; the match to TRBD2 covers 9 bases. In germline, CDR1 is SGHVS, CDR2 FNYEAQ. Trimming at V came to 4 bases and at J to 4 bases, leaving 8 bases not matched to a gene. The CDR3 is 16 amino acids. CDR3 coding DNA: TGTGCCAGCAGCTCTAGAGCTAGCGGGGATTACAATGAGCAGTTCTTC. Its protein product is CASSSRASGDYNEQFF.

The chain joins TRBV12-3 or TRBV12-4 to TRBJ1-1; D is uncertain. The length of the CDR3 is 11 residues. Trimming left V 8 bases short and J 6 bases short, with 10 bases between. CDR3 amino acids: CASGWGAEAFF. The CDR3 coding sequence is TGTGCCAGCGGATGGGGAGCTGAAGCTTTCTTT.

This clonotype was counted a few times. The V gene is TRBV19, the J gene TRBJ1-1; TRBD1 matches at 7 bases. Germline V gives CDR1 LNHDA, CDR2 SQIVND (reference sequence). The CDR3 length is 15 residues. The junction had 6 bases not matched to a gene; V was cut back by 1 base and J by 4 bases. The CDR3 sequence: CASSIGTGFVTEAFF. CDR3 nucleotides: TGTGCCAGTAGTATAGGGACAGGTTTCGTCACTGAAGCTTTCTTT.

V and J are TRBV10-2 and TRBJ2-4; 11 bases align to TRBD1. The CDR3 is 15 residues long. Losses at the gene ends were 8 bases for V and 4 bases for J; bases not matched to a gene: 7. Germline values: CDR1 WSHSY, CDR2 SAAADI. CDR3 sequence: CASLAGTGGKNIQYF. The CDR3, as DNA: TGCGCCAGCCTAGCCGGGACAGGGGGTAAAAACATTCAGTACTTC.

This chain connects TRBV9 to TRBJ2-7; tentatively, D is TRBD1 (5 bases). Germline CDR1 SGDLS, CDR2 YYNGEE. V was shortened by 3 bases and J by 0 bases, with 13 bases between the two germline ends. The CDR3 loop spans 15 amino acids. The CDR3 DNA follows: TGTGCCAGCAGCGGGGGCTTACAGTTCTCCTACGAGCAGTACTTC. Translation: CASSGGLQFSYEQYF.

In this sample, this clonotype turned up a few times. Germline is not matched at one junction end, which may reflect a read error. CDR3 DNA sequence: TGTGCTAGCAGCTTAGAGCCTAGCGGGGGACAAGAGACCCAGTACTTC. Protein sequence: CASSLEPSGGQETQYF. The chain uses TRBV7-7 and TRBJ2-5, with TRBD2 matching over 10 bases. This CDR3 is built from 16 residues. CDR1 is SSHAT, CDR2 FNYEAQ, per germline (reference sequence).

This clonotype was counted a few times. The chain recombines TRBV6-2 or TRBV6-3 with TRBJ1-5, with D maybe TRBD1 (5 bases). CDR1 is MNHEY, CDR2 SVGEGT, per germline. V gave up 8 bases and J gave up 1 base, with 12 bases separating them. CDR3 length: 14 amino acids. In nucleotides, the CDR3 is TGTGCCAGCGACGGACGGGGGAGCAATCAGCCCCAGCATTTT. Translated, it gives CASDGRGSNQPQHF.

V gene TRBV6-2 or TRBV6-3 combines with J gene TRBJ2-5, with 12 bases aligning to TRBD2. The CDR3 sequence is 18 residues long. J lost 1 base, V lost 2 bases, and 8 bases had no gene match. Germline assignment: CDR1 MNHEY and CDR2 SVGEGT. The CDR3 spells CASSYRGLAGPLQETQYF. The DNA of the CDR3 is TGTGCCAGCAGTTACCGCGGACTAGCGGGGCCCCTCCAAGAGACCCAGTACTTC.

This sequence joins TRBV7-2 and TRBJ1-2, with TRBD1 identical over 10 bases. The CDR3 spans 14 residues. Per germline, CDR1 SGHTA and CDR2 FQGNSA. Trimming cost V 1 base and J 7 bases; bases outside gene matches: 3. For the CDR3, the DNA is TGTGCCAGCAGCTTAGTCGGACAGGGGGGTGGCTACACCTTC. It codes for CASSLVGQGGGYTF.

This clonotype was recorded at least ten times. The rearrangement links TRBV6-5 to TRBJ2-2, with unresolved D. The germline V and J ends were trimmed by 2 bases and 1 base, with 5 bases remaining between them. The V gene's germline CDR1 is MNHEY and CDR2 SVGAGI. CDR3 length: 14 amino acids. CDR3 amino acids: CASSYGVNTGELFF. DNA of the CDR3: TGTGCCAGCAGTTACGGGGTGAACACCGGGGAGCTGTTTTTT.